What follows describes a single T cell receptor beta chain. The data derive from a study of T cell responses to AZD1222 COVID-19 vaccine. Trimming took 1 base from V and 6 from J; bases not matched to a gene: 16. The V gene's germline CDR1 is SGHDT and CDR2 YYEEEE. This CDR3 comprises 19 residues. Measured with immunoSEQ multiplex PCR; TCRdb has only the in-frame clones, and not every one. The sample consists of 150,000 to 200,000 clones, 80% to 95% of them appearing once. This sequence joins TRBV5-6 and TRBJ1-5; 10 nucleotides agree with TRBD1. This sample comprised peripheral blood, obtained on day 0 of AZD1222 vaccination. The sequence came from an adult in good health. CDR3 residues: CASSLFHPLRGQGSQPQHF. The CDR3 DNA follows: TGTGCCAGCAGCTTGTTCCACCCACTTAGGGGACAGGGGAGTCAGCCCCAGCATTTT.